This T cell receptor beta chain derives from a study of blood T cell repertoires in COVID-19. The sample holds a few counts of this clone. TCRdb's copy holds only in-frame clones and misses some; the assay was immunoSEQ multiplex PCR. The sample shows fewer than 250,000 clones, under 90% of them seen only once. V lost 3 bases to trimming and J lost 2 bases, with 11 bases between them. Germline values: CDR1 SGHTA, CDR2 FQGNSA. The CDR3 runs 14 residues. Specimen: peripheral blood. J is TRBJ2-7 and V is TRBV7-2, with a tentative D call TRBD2 (6 bases). This TCR came from a woman of 80 years or more with COVID-19, enrolled during active disease. The CDR3 protein is CASSFGTRAYEQYF. The CDR3 nucleotides are TGTGCCAGCAGCTTCGGGACTCGCGCCTACGAGCAGTACTTC.